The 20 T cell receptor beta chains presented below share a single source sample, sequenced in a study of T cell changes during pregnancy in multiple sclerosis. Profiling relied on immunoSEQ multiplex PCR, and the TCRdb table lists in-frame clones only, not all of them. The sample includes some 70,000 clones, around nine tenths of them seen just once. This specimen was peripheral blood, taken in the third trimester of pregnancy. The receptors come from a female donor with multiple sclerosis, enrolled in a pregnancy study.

The CDR3 DNA reads as TGTGCCAGCCGGGAGCAGGGAGACACCGGGGAGCTGTTTTTT. It codes for CASREQGDTGELFF. The chain uses TRBV2 and TRBJ2-2; D is perhaps TRBD2 (6 bases). CDR1 and CDR2 (germline): SNHLY, FYNNEI. This CDR3 has 14 amino acids. The V and J ends lost 8 bases and 3 bases respectively, with 13 bases between them.

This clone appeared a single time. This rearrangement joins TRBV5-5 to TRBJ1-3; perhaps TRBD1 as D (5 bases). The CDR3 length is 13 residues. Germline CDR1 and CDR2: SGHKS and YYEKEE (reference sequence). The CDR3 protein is CAAGDVWGNTIYF. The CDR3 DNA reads TGTGCGGCGGGGGATGTGTGGGGAAACACCATATATTTT.

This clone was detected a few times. CDR3 nucleotide sequence: TGTGCCAGCAGCCCCGGGTCGGCTACCTACGAGCAGTACTTC. This gives the protein CASSPGSATYEQYF. The V gene is TRBV7-9, the J gene TRBJ2-7; D ambiguous. CDR3 length: 14 residues. The germline V gene has CDR1 SEHNR and CDR2 FQNEAQ (reference sequence). Trimming cost V 5 bases and J 2 bases, with 13 bases left between them.

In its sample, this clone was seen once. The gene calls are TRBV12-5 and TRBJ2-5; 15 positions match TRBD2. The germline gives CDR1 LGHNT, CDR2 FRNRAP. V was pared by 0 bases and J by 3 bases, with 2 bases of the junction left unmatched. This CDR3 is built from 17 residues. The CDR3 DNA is TGTGCTAGTGGTTTGGTATGGACTAGCGGGGGGGAAGAGACCCAGTACTTC. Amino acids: CASGLVWTSGGEETQYF.

The CDR3 sequence is CASSRGQGRKNTIYF. DNA for the CDR3: TGTGCCAGCAGCCGGGGACAGGGCCGCAAAAACACCATATATTTT. J is TRBJ1-3 and V is TRBV6-5; 9 positions agree with TRBD1. The J segment lost 6 bases and the V segment lost 6 bases, leaving 9 bases of the junction unmatched. The CDR3 has 15 residues. Germline V CDR1 and CDR2: MNHEY, SVGAGI.

The CDR3 loop is CASTTGLINQPQHF. The CDR3 region has the DNA TGTGCCAGCACCACGGGACTGATCAATCAGCCCCAGCATTTT. The chain carries TRBV28 and TRBJ1-5; D is perhaps TRBD1 (5 bases). Trimming removed 7 bases from V and 3 bases from J, with 13 bases in between. The CDR3 runs 14 residues. CDR1 and CDR2 (germline): MDHEN, SYDVKM.

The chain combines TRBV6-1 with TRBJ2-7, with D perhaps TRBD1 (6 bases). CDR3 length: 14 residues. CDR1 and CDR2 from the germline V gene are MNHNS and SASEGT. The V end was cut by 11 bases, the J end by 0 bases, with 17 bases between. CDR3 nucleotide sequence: TGTGCCTGCTCTTCGGGACATAGCTCCTACGAGCAGTACTTC. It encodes CACSSGHSSYEQYF.

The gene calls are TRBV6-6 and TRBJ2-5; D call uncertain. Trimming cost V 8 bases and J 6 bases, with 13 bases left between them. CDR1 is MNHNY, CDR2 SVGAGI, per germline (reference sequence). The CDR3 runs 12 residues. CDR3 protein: CASAVPTQTQYF. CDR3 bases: TGTGCCAGCGCCGTTCCTACCCAGACCCAGTACTTC.

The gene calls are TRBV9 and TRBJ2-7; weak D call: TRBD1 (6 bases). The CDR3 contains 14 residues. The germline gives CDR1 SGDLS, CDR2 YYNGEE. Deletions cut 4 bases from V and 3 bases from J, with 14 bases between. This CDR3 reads CASSPYEGGYEQYF. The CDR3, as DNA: TGTGCCAGCAGCCCCTACGAAGGGGGCTACGAGCAGTACTTC.

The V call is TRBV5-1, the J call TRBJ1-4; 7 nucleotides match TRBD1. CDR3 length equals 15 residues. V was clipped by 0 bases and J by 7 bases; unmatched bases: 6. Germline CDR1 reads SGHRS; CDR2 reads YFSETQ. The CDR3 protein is CASSLAEGAGEKLFF. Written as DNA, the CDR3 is TGCGCCAGCAGCTTGGCCGAGGGGGCAGGTGAAAAACTGTTTTTT.

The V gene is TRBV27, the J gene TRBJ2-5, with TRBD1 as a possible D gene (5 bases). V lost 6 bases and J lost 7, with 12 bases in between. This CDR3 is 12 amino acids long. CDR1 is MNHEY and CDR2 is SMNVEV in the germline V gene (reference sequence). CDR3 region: CASSIRDGTQYF. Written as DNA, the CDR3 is TGTGCCAGCAGCATCAGGGATGGGACCCAGTACTTC.

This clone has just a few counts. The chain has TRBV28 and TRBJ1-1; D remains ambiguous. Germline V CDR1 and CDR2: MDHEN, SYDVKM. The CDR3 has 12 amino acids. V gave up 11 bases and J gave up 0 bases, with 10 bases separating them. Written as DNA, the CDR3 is TGTGCCTGCGGAACTTTGAACACTGAAGCTTTCTTT. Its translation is CACGTLNTEAFF.

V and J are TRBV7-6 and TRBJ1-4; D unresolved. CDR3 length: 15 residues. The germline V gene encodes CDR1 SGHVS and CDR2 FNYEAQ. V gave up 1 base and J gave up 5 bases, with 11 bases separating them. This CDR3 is CASSLGGSRNEKLFF. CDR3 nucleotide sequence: TGTGCCAGCAGCTTAGGCGGGAGTAGAAATGAAAAACTGTTTTTT. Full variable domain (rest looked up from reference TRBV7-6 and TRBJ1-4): GAGVSQSPRYKVTKRGQDVALRCDPISGHVSLYWYRQALGQGPEFLTYFNYEAQQDKSGLPNDRFSAERPEGSISTLTIQRTEQRDSAMYRCASSLGGSRNEKLFFGSGTQLSVL.

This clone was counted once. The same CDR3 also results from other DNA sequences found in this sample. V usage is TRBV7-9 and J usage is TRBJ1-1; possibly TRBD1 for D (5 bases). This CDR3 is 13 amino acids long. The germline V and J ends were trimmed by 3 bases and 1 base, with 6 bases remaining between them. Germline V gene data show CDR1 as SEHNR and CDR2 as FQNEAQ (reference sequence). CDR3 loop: CASSLDTNTEAFF. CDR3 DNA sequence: TGTGCCAGCAGCTTGGACACGAACACTGAAGCTTTCTTT.

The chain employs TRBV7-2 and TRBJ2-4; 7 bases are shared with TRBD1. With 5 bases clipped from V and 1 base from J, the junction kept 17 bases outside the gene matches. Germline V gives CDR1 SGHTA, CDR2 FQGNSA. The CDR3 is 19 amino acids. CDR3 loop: CASSRLRTTTGLAKNIQYF. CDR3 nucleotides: TGTGCCAGCAGCCGGCTTAGGACGACGACAGGGTTGGCCAAAAACATTCAGTACTTC.

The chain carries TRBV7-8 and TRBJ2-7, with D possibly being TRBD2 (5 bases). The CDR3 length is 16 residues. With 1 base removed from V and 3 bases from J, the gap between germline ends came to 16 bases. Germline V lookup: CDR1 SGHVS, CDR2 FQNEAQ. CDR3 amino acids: CASSLVIGNGVYEQYF. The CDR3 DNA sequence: TGTGCCAGCAGCTTAGTTATCGGAAACGGGGTCTACGAGCAGTACTTC. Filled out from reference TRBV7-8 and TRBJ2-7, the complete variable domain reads GAGVSQSPRYKVAKRGQDVALRCDPISGHVSLFWYQQALGQGPEFLTYFQNEAQLDKSGLPSDRFFAERPEGSVSTLKIQRTQQEDSAVYLCASSLVIGNGVYEQYFGPGTRLTVT.

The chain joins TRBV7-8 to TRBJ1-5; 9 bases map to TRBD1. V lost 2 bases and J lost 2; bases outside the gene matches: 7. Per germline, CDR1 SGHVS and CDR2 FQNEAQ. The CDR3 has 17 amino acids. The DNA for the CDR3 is TGTGCCAGCAGCTTATTAGTGGGACAGGGTGGCAATCAGCCCCAGCATTTT. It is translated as CASSLLVGQGGNQPQHF.

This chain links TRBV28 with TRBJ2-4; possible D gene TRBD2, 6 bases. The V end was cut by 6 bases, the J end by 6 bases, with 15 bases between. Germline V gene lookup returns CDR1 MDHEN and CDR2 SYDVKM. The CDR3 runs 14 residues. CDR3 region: CASRPGTRTNIQYF. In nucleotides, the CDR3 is TGTGCCAGCAGACCCGGGACTCGGACAAACATTCAGTACTTC.

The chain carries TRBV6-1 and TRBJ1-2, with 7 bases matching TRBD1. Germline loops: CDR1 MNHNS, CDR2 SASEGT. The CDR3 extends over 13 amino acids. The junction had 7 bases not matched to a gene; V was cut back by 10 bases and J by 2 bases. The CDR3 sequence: CATKTGTNYGYTF. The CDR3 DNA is TGTGCCACCAAGACAGGGACCAACTATGGCTACACCTTC.

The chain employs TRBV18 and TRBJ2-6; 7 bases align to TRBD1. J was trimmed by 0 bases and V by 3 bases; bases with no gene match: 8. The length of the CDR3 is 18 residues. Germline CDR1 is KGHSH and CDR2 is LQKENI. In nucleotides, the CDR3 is TGTGCCAGCTCACCGCCGGGACAGTACTTCTCTGGGGCCAACGTCCTGACTTTC. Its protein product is CASSPPGQYFSGANVLTF.